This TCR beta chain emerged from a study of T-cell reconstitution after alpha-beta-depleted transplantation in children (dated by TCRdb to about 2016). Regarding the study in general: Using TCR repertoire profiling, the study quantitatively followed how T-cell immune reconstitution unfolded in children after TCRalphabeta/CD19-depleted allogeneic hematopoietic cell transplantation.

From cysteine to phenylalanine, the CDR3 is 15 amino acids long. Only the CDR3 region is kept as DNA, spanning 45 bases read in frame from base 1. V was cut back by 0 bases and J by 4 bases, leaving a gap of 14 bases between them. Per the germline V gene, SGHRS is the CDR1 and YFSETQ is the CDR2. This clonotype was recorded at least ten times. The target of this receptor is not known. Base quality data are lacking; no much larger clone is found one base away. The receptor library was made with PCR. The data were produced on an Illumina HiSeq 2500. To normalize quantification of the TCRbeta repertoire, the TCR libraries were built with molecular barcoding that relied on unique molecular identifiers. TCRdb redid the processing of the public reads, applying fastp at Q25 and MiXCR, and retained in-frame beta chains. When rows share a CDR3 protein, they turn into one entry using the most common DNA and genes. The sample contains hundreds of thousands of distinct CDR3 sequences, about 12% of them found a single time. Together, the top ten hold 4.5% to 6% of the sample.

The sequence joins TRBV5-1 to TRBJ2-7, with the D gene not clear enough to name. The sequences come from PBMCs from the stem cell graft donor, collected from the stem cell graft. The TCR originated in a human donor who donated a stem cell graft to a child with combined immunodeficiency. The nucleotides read TGCGCCAGCAGCTTGGAGCGCGGTGTAGGGTACGAGCAGTACTTC. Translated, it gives CASSLERGVGYEQYF.